This T cell receptor beta chain was captured by sequencing in a study of CD8+ T cells in alopecia areata. Findings of the study overall: Relative to normal scalp, lesional scalp, especially alopecia totalis/universalis, showed higher clonality. With tofacitinib ongoing, many expanded lesional clones persisted in both scalp and blood.

Germline loops: CDR1 LNHDA, CDR2 SQIVND (reference sequence). The length of the CDR3 is 15 residues. The V segment lost 7 bases and the J segment 6 bases; nucleotides outside the gene matches: 9. Sequencing templates came from extracted RNA that was reverse transcribed into cDNA. Assay used: immunoSEQ multiplex PCR; TCRdb lists only in-frame clones, some missing. The sample holds about 210,000 clones; around 57% are singletons and the top ten take around 1.4%. The treatment was: oral pan-JAK inhibitor, 5-10 mg twice daily. Researchers gathered lesional scalp punch biopsies and peripheral blood from patients with alopecia areata. This clone was seen ten or more times. Its matching antigen is unknown.

The sequence derives from a human donor with alopecia areata. The material sequenced was CD4+ T cells sorted from blood, taken at week 4, from a patient treated with tofacitinib. The chain couples TRBV19 to TRBJ2-1; 10 bases line up with TRBD2. CDR3 in amino acids: CASKRAGGPFNEQFF. Here the CDR3 DNA reads TGTGCCAGTAAAAGAGCGGGGGGGCCCTTCAATGAGCAGTTCTTC.